Below are 18 T cell receptor beta chains sequenced from a single sample in a study of blood T cell repertoires in COVID-19. TCRdb's table, derived via immunoSEQ multiplex PCR, lists solely in-frame clones and lacks some. This table holds approximately 360,000 clones, approximately 88% found once. Material: peripheral blood. The receptors stem from a middle-aged man with acute or convalescent COVID-19.

The chain is built from TRBV9 and TRBJ2-2, with 7 bases fitting TRBD2. CDR3 length: 14 residues. CDR1 SGDLS and CDR2 YYNGEE come from the germline V gene. V lost 4 bases to trimming and J lost 9 bases; unmatched junction nucleotides: 9. The CDR3 DNA follows: TGTGCCAGCAGCTTCCGAGGGGAGGGCAGGGAGCTGTTTTTT. This sequence encodes CASSFRGEGRELFF.

The chain links TRBV5-1 to TRBJ2-3; 7 bases line up with TRBD1. V lost 8 bases to trimming and J lost 2 bases; unmatched junction nucleotides: 11. CDR1 and CDR2 (germline): SGHRS, YFSETQ. This CDR3 is built from 15 residues. CDR3 coding DNA: TGCGCCAGTAAGCCCCTGACAGGGACCACAGATACGCAGTATTTT. As protein: CASKPLTGTTDTQYF.

The chain combines TRBV5-4 with TRBJ1-1, with D perhaps TRBD1 (5 bases). The V and J ends lost 4 bases and 7 bases respectively, with 8 bases between them. This CDR3 region has 11 residues. The germline V gene has CDR1 SGHNT and CDR2 YYREEE (reference sequence). As DNA, the CDR3 is TGTGCCAGCAGCCTCGACAGTGAAGCTTTCTTT. Translated: CASSLDSEAFF.

This chain joins TRBV6-5 and TRBJ1-6; 9 bases match TRBD1. Trimming at V came to 7 bases and at J to 9 bases, leaving 4 bases not matched to a gene. Germline assignment: CDR1 MNHEY and CDR2 SVGAGI. This CDR3 contains 13 residues. This CDR3 is CASTRQGGSPLHF. The DNA of the CDR3 is TGTGCCAGCACCAGACAGGGGGGTTCACCCCTCCACTTT.

The genes are TRBV7-6 and TRBJ2-3; 8 bases map to TRBD2. Germline V CDR1 and CDR2: SGHVS, FNYEAQ. Unmatched junction bases numbered 6, after V lost 2 bases and J lost 5 bases. The CDR3 covers 15 residues. Here the CDR3 reads CASSLQTRGGDTQYF. Here the CDR3 DNA reads TGTGCCAGCAGCTTACAGACACGGGGGGGAGATACGCAGTATTTT.

The chain joins TRBV9 to TRBJ1-4; tentative D call: TRBD1 (5 bases). The CDR3 spans 14 residues. Germline V gene lookup returns CDR1 SGDLS and CDR2 YYNGEE. V was pared by 1 base and J by 7 bases, with 11 bases between. CDR3 bases: TGTGCCAGCAGCGTAAGGGATGACAGTGAAAAACTGTTTTTT. It encodes CASSVRDDSEKLFF. Based on the CDR3 plus reference TRBV9 and TRBJ1-4, the full variable domain is DSGVTQTPKHLITATGQRVTLRCSPRSGDLSVYWYQQSLDQGLQFLIQYYNGEERAKGNILERFSAQQFPDLHSELNLSSLELGDSALYFCASSVRDDSEKLFFGSGTQLSVL.

The chain links TRBV7-9 to TRBJ1-5; D gene uncertain. The CDR3 is made up of 15 amino acids. The germline gives CDR1 SEHNR, CDR2 FQNEAQ (reference sequence). The ends were cut back, 2 bases at V and 2 bases at J, with 10 bases in the middle. CDR3: CASSLHSVGNQPQHF. The DNA of the CDR3 is TGTGCCAGCAGCTTACATTCAGTCGGCAATCAGCCCCAGCATTTT. The full variable domain, completed using reference TRBV7-9 and TRBJ1-5, is DTGVSQNPRHKITKRGQNVTFRCDPISEHNRLYWYRQTLGQGPEFLTYFQNEAQLEKSRLLSDRFSAERPKGSFSTLEIQRTEQGDSAMYLCASSLHSVGNQPQHFGDGTRLSIL.

V and J are TRBV28 and TRBJ1-2, with D possibly matching TRBD1 (5 bases). CDR1 and CDR2 from the germline V gene are MDHEN and SYDVKM. The CDR3 sequence is 17 residues long. Trimming removed 1 base from V and 1 base from J, with 16 bases in between. The CDR3 coding sequence is TGTGCCAGCAGTTTATCCTATGGGGCAGGGAATAACTATGGCTACACCTTC. This translates into CASSLSYGAGNNYGYTF.

This clone is a singleton in its sample. V and J are TRBV29-1 and TRBJ2-7; TRBD1 agrees at 9 bases. CDR3 length: 14 residues. Germline V gene data show CDR1 as SQVTM and CDR2 as ANQGSEA. V lost 2 bases, J lost 5 bases, and 7 bases stayed unmatched. The chain's CDR3 is CSVERGQGGNEQYF. In DNA form, the CDR3 reads TGCAGCGTTGAAAGGGGACAGGGAGGCAACGAGCAGTACTTC.

This clone was seen just once. This CDR3 is CASSLSPDYTEAFF. The CDR3 DNA is TGTGCCAGCAGTTTATCGCCAGACTACACTGAAGCTTTCTTT. J is TRBJ1-1 and V is TRBV27; D gene ambiguous. CDR1 is MNHEY, CDR2 SMNVEV, per germline (reference sequence). The CDR3 covers 14 residues. V was cut by 0 bases and J by 3 bases, with 8 bases left in between.

A note on this clone: The same CDR3 arises from other DNA sequences in this sample as well. The V and J genes are TRBV30 and TRBJ1-5; TRBD1 aligns across 7 bases. After removal of 5 bases from V and 2 bases from J, the junction contained 3 bases not matched to a gene. There are 13 residues in the CDR3. Germline CDR1 is GTSNPN and CDR2 is SVGIG (reference sequence). The CDR3: CAWSDRGNQPQHF. In DNA, the CDR3 is TGTGCCTGGTCAGACAGGGGCAATCAGCCCCAGCATTTT.

The genes are TRBV29-1 and TRBJ1-2, with D unresolved. The CDR3 consists of 11 residues. The V and J ends lost 3 bases and 5 bases respectively, with 7 bases between them. Germline V gene data show CDR1 as SQVTM and CDR2 as ANQGSEA. CDR3 in amino acids: CSVEPQYGYTF. The CDR3 DNA follows: TGCAGCGTTGAGCCGCAGTATGGCTACACCTTC.

This chain uses TRBV12-2 with TRBJ1-3; TRBD1 is taken as the D call from the table, unchecked against the DNA. TRBV12-2 is recorded as a pseudogene. The CDR3 length is 18 residues. In DNA form, the CDR3 reads TGTGCAAGTCGCCCCGACAGGGTGGAGGGAGCATGGGGAAACACCATATATTTT. This codes for CASRPDRVEGAWGNTIYF.

This clone was recorded a few times. The V call is TRBV30, the J call TRBJ1-1; D remains unclear. The V gene lost 4 bases and the J gene lost 0 bases, with 15 bases spanning the gap. Germline V lookup: CDR1 GTSNPN, CDR2 SVGIG (reference sequence). The CDR3 length is 15 residues. The CDR3 protein is CAWTPKGGLNTEAFF. Written as DNA, the CDR3 is TGTGCCTGGACCCCAAAGGGAGGTCTGAACACTGAAGCTTTCTTT.

The rearrangement links TRBV2 to TRBJ2-7; TRBD1 agrees at 11 bases. The CDR3 covers 15 residues. Germline values: CDR1 SNHLY, CDR2 FYNNEI. The V gene end was trimmed by 8 bases and the J gene end by 3 bases; junction bases not matched to a gene: 9. CDR3 sequence: CASRGGGTGGYEQYF. The CDR3, as DNA: TGTGCCAGCCGAGGTGGAGGGACAGGGGGCTACGAGCAGTACTTC.

The chain combines TRBV9 with TRBJ1-6, with D perhaps TRBD1 (6 bases). The CDR3 has 14 amino acids. CDR1 is SGDLS and CDR2 is YYNGEE in the germline V gene. Trimming pared 3 bases from V and 8 bases from J, leaving 12 bases between. CDR3: CASSALSGDSPLHF. CDR3 nucleotides: TGTGCCAGCAGCGCGCTTTCAGGGGATTCACCCCTCCACTTT.

The chain carries TRBV2 and TRBJ2-5, with 8 bases identical to TRBD2. This CDR3 contains 13 residues. Per germline, CDR1 SNHLY and CDR2 FYNNEI. With V trimmed by 7 bases and J by 4 bases, 5 bases remained unmatched. Written as DNA, the CDR3 is TGTGCCAGCAAGGGCGGGGGGACAGAGACCCAGTACTTC. This encodes CASKGGGTETQYF.

The genes are TRBV18 and TRBJ1-5, with 9 bases identical to TRBD1. Germline values: CDR1 KGHSH, CDR2 LQKENI. The V segment lost 6 bases and the J segment 8 bases; nucleotides outside the gene matches: 11. This CDR3 comprises 15 residues. The CDR3, as DNA: TGTGCCAGCTCGGGGAGGACAGGGGCCGCGGAGCCCCAGCATTTT. It yields the protein CASSGRTGAAEPQHF.